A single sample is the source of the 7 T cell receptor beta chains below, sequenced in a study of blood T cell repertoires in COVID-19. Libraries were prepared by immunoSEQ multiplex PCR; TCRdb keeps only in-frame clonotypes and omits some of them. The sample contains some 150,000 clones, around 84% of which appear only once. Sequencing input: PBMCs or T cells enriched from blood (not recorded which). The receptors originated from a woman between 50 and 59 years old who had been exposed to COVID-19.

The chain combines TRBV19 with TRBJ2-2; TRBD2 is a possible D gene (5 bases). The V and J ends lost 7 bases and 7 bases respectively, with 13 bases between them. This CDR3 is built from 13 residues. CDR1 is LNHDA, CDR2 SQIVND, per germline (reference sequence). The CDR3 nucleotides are TGTGCCAGTAAGCGAGGGTCGGGCGGGGAGCTGTTTTTT. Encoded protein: CASKRGSGGELFF.

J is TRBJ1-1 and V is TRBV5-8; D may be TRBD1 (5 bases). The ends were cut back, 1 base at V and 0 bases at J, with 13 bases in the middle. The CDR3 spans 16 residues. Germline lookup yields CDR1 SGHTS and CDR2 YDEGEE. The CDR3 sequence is CASSLSSGRLNTEAFF. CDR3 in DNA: TGTGCCAGCAGCTTGTCCTCAGGGCGCCTGAACACTGAAGCTTTCTTT.

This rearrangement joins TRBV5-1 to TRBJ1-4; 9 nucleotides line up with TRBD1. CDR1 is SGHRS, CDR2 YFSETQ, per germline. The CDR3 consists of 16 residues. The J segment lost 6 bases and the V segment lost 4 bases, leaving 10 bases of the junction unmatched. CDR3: CASSPGTGISYEKLFF. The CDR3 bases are TGCGCCAGCAGCCCCGGGACAGGGATCAGTTATGAAAAACTGTTTTTT.

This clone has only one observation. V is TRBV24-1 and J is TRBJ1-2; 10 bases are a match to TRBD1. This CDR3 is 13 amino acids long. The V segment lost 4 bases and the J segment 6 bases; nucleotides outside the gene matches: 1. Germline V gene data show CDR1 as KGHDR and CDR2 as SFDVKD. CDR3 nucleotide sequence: TGTGCCACCAGTGACGGACAGGGGGATGGCTACACCTTC. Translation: CATSDGQGDGYTF.

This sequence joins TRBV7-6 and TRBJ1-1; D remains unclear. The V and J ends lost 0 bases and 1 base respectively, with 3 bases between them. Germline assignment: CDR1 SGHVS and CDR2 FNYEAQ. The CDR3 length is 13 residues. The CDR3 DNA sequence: TGTGCCAGCAGCTTAGCAGCGAACACTGAAGCTTTCTTT. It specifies CASSLAANTEAFF.

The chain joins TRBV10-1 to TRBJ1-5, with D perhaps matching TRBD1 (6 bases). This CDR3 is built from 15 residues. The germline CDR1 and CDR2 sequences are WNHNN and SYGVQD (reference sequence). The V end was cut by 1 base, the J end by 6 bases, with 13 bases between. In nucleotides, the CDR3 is TGCGCCAGCAGTGAGTGGGGGCAGAATGCTCAGCCCCAGCATTTT. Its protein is CASSEWGQNAQPQHF.

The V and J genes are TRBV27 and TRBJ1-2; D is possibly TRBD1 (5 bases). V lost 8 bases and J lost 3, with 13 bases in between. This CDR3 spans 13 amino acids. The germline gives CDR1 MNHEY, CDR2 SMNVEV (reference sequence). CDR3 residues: CASHSQGYYGYTF. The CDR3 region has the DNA TGTGCCAGCCATTCCCAGGGTTACTATGGCTACACCTTC.